What follows are 14 T cell receptor beta chains derived from one specimen sequenced in a study of T-cell memory formation after mild COVID-19. MiXCR, applied by TCRdb to the 5' RACE reads, yields one record per CDR3 protein. The table shows about 110,000 distinct CDR3 sequences, with 15% to 20% occurring only once. Sequencing used PBMCs or a T cell subset sorted from them (not recorded which). Receptor source: an adult woman who had mild COVID-19 (a few samples of this study predate the infection). Cell type and time point are not known.

This clonotype has more than one count but fewer than ten. V is TRBV27 and J is TRBJ2-7, with TRBD1 matching over 9 bases. This CDR3 is built from 14 residues. Germline V gene data show CDR1 as MNHEY and CDR2 as SMNVEV (reference sequence). V gave up 7 bases and J gave up 1 base; unmatched junction bases: 5. The CDR3 DNA reads TGTGCCAGCAAAGCGGGACAGGGTTCCTACGAGCAGTACTTC. Translation: CASKAGQGSYEQYF.

The rearrangement uses TRBV6-6 and TRBJ2-7; D is possibly TRBD2 (6 bases). With 2 bases removed from V and 2 bases from J, the gap between germline ends came to 7 bases. The CDR3 has 13 residues. Germline CDR1 is MNHNY and CDR2 is SVGAGI (reference sequence). Here the CDR3 DNA reads TGTGCCAGCAGTTACACTAGCCCCTACGAGCAGTACTTC. Encoded protein: CASSYTSPYEQYF.

For the CDR3, the DNA is TGTGCCAGCAGCCCTCCTTTTCTGACTAGCGGGAGTAACGCAGATACGCAGTATTTT. Residues: CASSPPFLTSGSNADTQYF. The chain couples TRBV7-8 to TRBJ2-3; TRBD2 matches 12 bases. V lost 5 bases and J lost 4; bases outside the gene matches: 16. The germline gives CDR1 SGHVS, CDR2 FQNEAQ. The CDR3 has 19 amino acids.

The genes are TRBV18 and TRBJ1-1; D might be TRBD1 (5 bases). The CDR3 sequence is 16 residues long. V was trimmed by 3 bases and J by 0 bases, leaving 14 bases between them. Germline CDR1 KGHSH, CDR2 LQKENI. The CDR3, as DNA: TGTGCCAGCTCACCTGGGGGGGGAAGCATGAACACTGAAGCTTTCTTT. This encodes CASSPGGGSMNTEAFF.

The V call is TRBV20-1, the J call TRBJ2-7; 7 bases align to TRBD1. The CDR3 is made up of 14 amino acids. Per germline, CDR1 DFQATT and CDR2 SNEGSKA (reference sequence). Unmatched junction bases numbered 12, after V lost 6 bases and J lost 4 bases. The CDR3 sequence: CSAPPKGARYEQYF. CDR3 nucleotide sequence: TGCAGTGCCCCACCGAAGGGGGCTAGGTACGAGCAGTACTTC.

This clonotype was seen only a few times. The rearrangement uses TRBV4-1 and TRBJ1-4, with 7 positions matching TRBD1. The CDR3 runs to 15 residues. V was clipped by 6 bases and J by 8 bases; unmatched bases: 12. Per the germline V gene, CDR1 is MGHRA and CDR2 is YSYEKL. The CDR3 sequence: CASSQSPQGKEKLFF. DNA of the CDR3: TGCGCCAGCAGTCAATCGCCACAGGGGAAGGAAAAACTGTTTTTT.

This clonotype was counted between two and nine times. J is TRBJ2-1 and V is TRBV5-1; the match to TRBD2 covers 8 bases. The CDR3 sequence is 16 residues long. Germline CDR1 and CDR2: SGHRS and YFSETQ. V trimming: 4 bases; J trimming: 8 bases; junction bases outside the gene matches: 14. CDR3 bases: TGCGCCAGCAGCCCCGGTAGGGCGGGAGGAGGAGATGAGCAGTTCTTC. Its protein is CASSPGRAGGGDEQFF.

The chain recombines TRBV7-9 with TRBJ1-1; D call uncertain. The length of the CDR3 is 13 residues. Per germline, CDR1 SEHNR and CDR2 FQNEAQ (reference sequence). With 10 bases removed from V and 4 bases from J, the gap between germline ends came to 16 bases. In DNA form, the CDR3 reads TGTGCCATCCGGGAGAATCGTGGCACTGAAGCTTTCTTT. Encoded protein: CAIRENRGTEAFF.

This clonotype has more than one count but fewer than ten. This sequence joins TRBV29-1 and TRBJ2-7; 7 bases align to TRBD1. Germline trimming cut 7 bases from V and 3 bases from J; bases unmatched to any gene: 9. Per germline, CDR1 SQVTM and CDR2 ANQGSEA. CDR3 length equals 13 residues. In DNA, the CDR3 is TGCAGCGGACCCCGGACAGGAAACTACGAGCAGTACTTC. Encoded protein: CSGPRTGNYEQYF.

This clonotype was recorded many times. V gene TRBV5-6 combines with J gene TRBJ2-5; 10 nucleotides match TRBD2. Germline CDR1 reads SGHDT; CDR2 reads YYEEEE. The junction had 2 bases not matched to a gene; V was cut back by 0 bases and J by 3 bases. The CDR3 sequence is 15 residues long. CDR3 sequence reads: CASSLDLAGEETQYF. As DNA, the CDR3 is TGTGCCAGCAGCTTGGATCTAGCGGGGGAAGAGACCCAGTACTTC.

This clonotype was seen more than once but under ten times. The J gene is TRBJ2-3, the V gene TRBV6-5; a possible D gene is TRBD1 (6 bases). Germline V gives CDR1 MNHEY, CDR2 SVGAGI. Trimming stripped 7 bases from V and 5 bases from J, with 28 bases between. The CDR3 consists of 18 residues. In DNA form, the CDR3 reads TGTGCCAGCATCAAGACAGGACCTGCGGAGGCATTGGGAGATACGCAGTATTTT. It specifies CASIKTGPAEALGDTQYF.

The rearrangement links TRBV15 to TRBJ2-1; D assignment may be TRBD1 or TRBD2 (5 bases each). Per the germline V gene, CDR1 is LNHNV and CDR2 is YYDKDF (reference sequence). Trimming pared 0 bases from V and 8 bases from J, leaving 8 bases between. The CDR3 is made up of 13 amino acids. For the CDR3, the DNA is TGTGCCACCAGCAGAGATAGAGGGGATGAGCAGTTCTTC. Translating gives CATSRDRGDEQFF.

The chain's CDR3 is CASSAGTGGSYNEQFF. DNA of the CDR3: TGTGCCAGCAGCGCCGGGACAGGGGGCTCCTACAATGAGCAGTTCTTC. The J gene is TRBJ2-1, the V gene TRBV9; 11 bases are a match to TRBD1. This CDR3 contains 16 residues. Germline CDR1 and CDR2: SGDLS and YYNGEE. V shed 3 bases, J shed 0 bases, and the junction held 2 bases outside the gene matches.

This clonotype was seen a few times. The chain uses TRBV11-3 and TRBJ2-2; TRBD1 might be the D (5 bases). CDR1 SGHNT and CDR2 YENEEA come from the germline V gene. The CDR3 is made up of 18 amino acids. V lost 0 bases to trimming and J lost 9 bases, with 23 bases between them. The CDR3 loop is CASSLDRWPGLLVRELFF. In nucleotides, the CDR3 is TGTGCCAGCAGCTTAGATCGCTGGCCAGGGCTTCTGGTCCGGGAGCTGTTTTTT.